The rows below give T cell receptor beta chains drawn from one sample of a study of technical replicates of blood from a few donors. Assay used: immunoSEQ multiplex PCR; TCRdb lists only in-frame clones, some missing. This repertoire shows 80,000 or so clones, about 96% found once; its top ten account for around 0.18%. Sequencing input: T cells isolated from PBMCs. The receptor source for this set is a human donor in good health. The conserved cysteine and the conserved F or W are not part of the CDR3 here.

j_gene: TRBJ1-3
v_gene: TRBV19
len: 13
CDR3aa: ASSIAGGTGNTIY

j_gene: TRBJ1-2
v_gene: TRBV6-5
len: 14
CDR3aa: ASSYSSVVPGHGYT

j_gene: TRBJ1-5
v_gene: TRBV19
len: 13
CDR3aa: ASSTKQGINQPQH

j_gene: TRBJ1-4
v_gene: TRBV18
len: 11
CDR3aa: ASSPRGGEKLF

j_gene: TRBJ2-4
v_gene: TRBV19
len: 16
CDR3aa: ASSIQGTGGAAKNIQY

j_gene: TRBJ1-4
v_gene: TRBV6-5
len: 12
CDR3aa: ASRRQGLNEKLF

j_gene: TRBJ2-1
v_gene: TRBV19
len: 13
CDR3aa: ASRTTGTRYNEQF

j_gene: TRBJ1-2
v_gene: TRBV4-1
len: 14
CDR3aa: ASSQPGQVKERRYT

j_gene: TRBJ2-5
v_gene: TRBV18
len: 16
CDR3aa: ASSPLKGVTPLLGTQY

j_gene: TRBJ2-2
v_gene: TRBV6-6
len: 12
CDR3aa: ASSPSGGAGELF

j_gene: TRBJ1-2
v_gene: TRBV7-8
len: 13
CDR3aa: ASSGRVAGRLSYT

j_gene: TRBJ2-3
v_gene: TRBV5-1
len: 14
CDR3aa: ASSSPGRAGTDTQY

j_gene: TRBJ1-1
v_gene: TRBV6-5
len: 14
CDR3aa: ASSSEATGWGTEAF

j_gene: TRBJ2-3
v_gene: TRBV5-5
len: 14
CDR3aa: ASTGFAGGPTDTQY

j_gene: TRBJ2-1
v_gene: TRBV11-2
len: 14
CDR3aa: ASSLVVLSSYNEQF